This TCR beta chain was documented in a study of T cells after yellow fever vaccination. One entry per CDR3 protein results from TCRdb running MiXCR on the 5' RACE reads. The sample lists roughly 500,000 distinct CDR3 sequences; 15% to 20% were seen once. The length of the CDR3 is 14 residues. J was trimmed by 1 base and V by 6 bases; bases with no gene match: 6. Germline CDR1 and CDR2: SQVTM and ANQGSEA. The chain employs TRBV29-1 and TRBJ2-7; TRBD1 aligns across 10 bases. This TCR was recovered from a man in his thirties or forties who received the YFV17D yellow fever vaccine. Here the sequenced sample was PBMCs, taken 15 days after the yellow fever booster vaccination. CDR3 in DNA: TGCAGCGTCCGAAAGGGACAGGGGTCCTACGAGCAGTACTTC. The encoded protein is CSVRKGQGSYEQYF.